This T cell receptor (beta chain) comes out of a study of cytomegalovirus exposure and HLA in healthy donors. Study-wide background: An early data release held tens of millions of unique TCRs from HLA-typed donors. The study, taken as a whole, reports: Reports indicate that TCR beta sequences accurately predicted the HLA-A and HLA-B alleles of most subjects. An observed cluster of highly shared sequence variants was recorded as a likely sequencing artifact.

Looked up from germline, CDR1 is MNHEY and CDR2 is SMNVEV (reference sequence). This CDR3 has 16 residues. The V and J ends lost 5 bases and 6 bases, in that order; junction bases with no gene match: 7. Comments on this clone: Its cognate antigen is unknown.

Primers included in the PCR were 60 Vbeta and 13 Jbeta primers. Sequenced by immunoSEQ multiplex PCR; TCRdb stores in-frame clones only, minus some. The sample records 130,000 to 150,000 clones, around three quarters being singletons. Material for sequencing was PBMCs. This TCR was sampled from a man aged 35 to 55 in good health and CMV-seropositive. The chain has TRBV27 and TRBJ2-3; 14 bases map to TRBD2. CDR3 loop: CASSPTSGGAWDTQYF. In DNA, the CDR3 is TGTGCCAGCAGTCCGACTAGCGGGGGGGCATGGGATACGCAGTATTTT.